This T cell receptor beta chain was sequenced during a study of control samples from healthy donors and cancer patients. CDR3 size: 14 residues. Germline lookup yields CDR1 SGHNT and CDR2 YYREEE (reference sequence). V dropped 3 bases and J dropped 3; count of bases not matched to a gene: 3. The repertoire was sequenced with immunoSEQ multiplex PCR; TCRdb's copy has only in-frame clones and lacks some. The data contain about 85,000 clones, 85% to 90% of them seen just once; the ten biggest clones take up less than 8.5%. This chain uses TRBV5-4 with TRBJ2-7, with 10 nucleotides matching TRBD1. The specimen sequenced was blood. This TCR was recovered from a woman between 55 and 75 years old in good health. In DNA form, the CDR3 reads TGTGCCAGCAGCTCGGGACAGGGGATCTACGAGCAGTACTTC. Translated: CASSSGQGIYEQYF. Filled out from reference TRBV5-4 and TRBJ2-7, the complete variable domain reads ETGVTQSPTHLIKTRGQQVTLRCSSQSGHNTVSWYQQALGQGPQFIFQYYREEENGRGNFPPRFSGLQFPNYSSELNVNALELDDSALYLCASSSGQGIYEQYFGPGTRLTVT.